Listed below are T cell receptor beta chains from one sample, sequenced in a study of vaccination effects on CD4 cells after COVID-19. For these TCRs, the target antigens are not known. Libraries were prepared by immunoSEQ multiplex PCR; TCRdb keeps only in-frame clonotypes and omits some of them. The sample includes some 61,000 clones, under 85% of them seen just once. Sample: CD4+ T cells from PBMCs cultured with HCoV-OC43 spike peptides, taken after COVID-19 vaccination. These receptors came from a human donor who received a COVID-19 vaccine. Both conserved end residues are part of each CDR3. The order of the fields is clone size, J gene, V gene, D gene, CDR3 protein, CDR3 DNA. D genes are given only for firm matches. The size entry is marked missing in some rows and otherwise reads once, few, many or a size class.

>-|TRBJ2-2|TRBV6-4|-
CASSDSGSGTGELFF
TGTGCCAGCAGTGATTCGGGGTCGGGCACCGGGGAGCTGTTTTTT
>-|TRBJ1-2|TRBV18|-
CASSPPSGVHYGYTF
TGTGCCAGCTCACCACCTTCAGGGGTACACTATGGCTACACCTTC
>-|TRBJ2-2|TRBV19|TRBD1
CASSKGTANTGELFF
TGTGCCAGTAGTAAGGGGACAGCGAACACCGGGGAGCTGTTTTTT
>-|TRBJ1-5|TRBV7-2|TRBD1
CASSPEGRGPYQPQHF
TGTGCCAGCAGCCCCGAGGGGAGGGGGCCCTATCAGCCCCAGCATTTT
>-|TRBJ1-6|TRBV5-5|TRBD1
CASSLGTGGDRNSPLHF
TGTGCCAGCAGCTTAGGGACAGGGGGAGATAGGAATTCACCCCTCCACTTT
>-|TRBJ1-6|TRBV2|TRBD1
CASTTRDRGNSPLHF
TGTGCCAGCACCACTCGGGACAGGGGGAATTCACCCCTCCACTTT
>-|TRBJ1-4|TRBV9|-
CASSPSATNEKLFF
TGTGCCAGCAGCCCCTCTGCAACTAATGAAAAACTGTTTTTT
>-|TRBJ2-1|TRBV5-4|-
CASSLDLGTRSDEQFF
TGTGCCAGCAGCTTAGACCTCGGGACTCGCTCAGATGAGCAGTTCTTC
>-|TRBJ2-5|TRBV4-2|TRBD1
CASSPRDRGGETQYF
TGTGCCAGCAGCCCCCGGGACAGGGGCGGGGAGACCCAGTACTTC
>-|TRBJ1-4|TRBV5-6|-
CASSLDRINEKLFF
TGTGCCAGCAGTTTAGACAGGATAAATGAAAAACTGTTTTTT
>-|TRBJ2-3|TRBV19|-
CASSMSISTDTQYF
TGTGCCAGTAGTATGTCCATCAGCACAGATACGCAGTATTTT
>-|TRBJ2-5|TRBV5-1|-
CASSRAQGQETQYF
TGCGCCAGCAGCCGGGCGCAGGGGCAAGAGACCCAGTACTTC
>-|TRBJ1-1|TRBV7-8|-
CASSLAQSGPTEAFF
TGTGCCAGCAGCTTAGCGCAATCGGGGCCCACTGAAGCTTTCTTT
>-|TRBJ2-4|TRBV7-2|-
CASSLGALHSAKNIQYF
TGTGCCAGCAGCTTAGGGGCTCTCCATTCGGCCAAAAACATTCAGTACTTC
>-|TRBJ2-5|TRBV5-4|-
CASSDQGTETQYF
TGTGCCAGCAGCGACCAAGGCACGGAGACCCAGTACTTC
>-|TRBJ1-4|TRBV6-2/TRBV6-3|-
CASSSSGGEKLFF
TGTGCCAGCAGTTCCTCCGGAGGTGAAAAACTGTTTTTT
>once|TRBJ2-3|TRBV7-2|TRBD2
CASSFPGLAIQYF
TGTGCCAGCAGCTTCCCTGGACTAGCGATTCAGTATTTT
>few|TRBJ2-1|TRBV7-8|-
CASSLEGSHNEQFF
TGTGCCAGCAGCTTAGAAGGCAGCCACAATGAGCAGTTCTTC
>once|TRBJ1-5|TRBV10-3|-
CAITNLSGGSTRSNQPQHF
TGTGCCATCACTAACCTCTCGGGCGGCTCAACTCGCAGCAATCAGCCCCAGCATTTT
>-|TRBJ2-3|TRBV5-1|-
CASSLVGGITDTQYF
TGCGCCAGCAGCTTGGTTGGCGGAATCACAGATACGCAGTATTTT
>-|TRBJ1-1|TRBV19|TRBD1
CASSSRQGNTEAFF
TGTGCCAGTAGTAGCCGACAGGGTAACACTGAAGCTTTCTTT
>-|TRBJ1-5|TRBV28|-
CASSLAGFGGGNQPQHF
TGTGCCAGCAGCCTTGCGGGGTTCGGGGGAGGCAATCAGCCCCAGCATTTT